One sample yielded the 15 T cell receptor beta chains listed below, sequenced in a study of T-cell reconstitution after alpha-beta-depleted transplantation in children. Library preparation (for TCRbeta) was performed with unique molecular identifiers. TCRdb re-called the PCR reads through MiXCR, storing one row per CDR3 protein. The sample lists about 980,000 distinct CDR3 sequences; roughly 29% were seen once. This specimen was PBMCs, mostly from graft donor cells, taken 360 days after TCRalphabeta/CD19-depleted stem cell transplant. The source is a boy younger than two who had a stem cell transplant for SCID, so the T cells may come from the graft donor.

The chain is built from TRBV2 and TRBJ2-4, with TRBD2 matching 7 bases. The V segment lost 8 bases and the J segment 1 base; nucleotides outside the gene matches: 5. There are 14 residues in the CDR3. CDR1 is SNHLY and CDR2 is FYNNEI in the germline V gene. The CDR3 DNA reads as TGTGCCAGCCAGCGGGGAGAGGCCAAAAACATTCAGTACTTC. As protein: CASQRGEAKNIQYF.

This clonotype turned up a few times. CDR3 nucleotides: TGCGCCAGCAGCTTGGACGGTCGTCTGGAGACCCAGTACTTC. It yields the protein CASSLDGRLETQYF. The J gene is TRBJ2-5, the V gene TRBV5-1; no definite D call. CDR3 length: 14 amino acids. From germline, CDR1 is SGHRS and CDR2 YFSETQ. V lost 0 bases, J lost 5 bases, and 11 bases lay in between.

This clonotype was picked up a small number of times. The chain couples TRBV20-1 to TRBJ2-6; D not resolved. The CDR3 covers 13 residues. Germline V gives CDR1 DFQATT, CDR2 SNEGSKA (reference sequence). The V and J ends lost 6 bases and 3 bases respectively, with 9 bases between them. In DNA, the CDR3 is TGCAGTGCGGCACCGAGTGGGGCCAACGTCCTGACTTTC. Protein sequence: CSAAPSGANVLTF.

V gene TRBV7-2 combines with J gene TRBJ2-4; D may be TRBD2 (7 bases). The CDR3 extends over 17 amino acids. Trimming removed 5 bases from V and 9 bases from J, with 26 bases in between. Germline V gene data show CDR1 as SGHTA and CDR2 as FQGNSA. The CDR3 here is CASSRGAGQGLEGIQYF. The DNA of the CDR3 is TGTGCCAGCAGCCGGGGGGCGGGGCAGGGACTGGAGGGCATTCAGTACTTC.

The V and J genes are TRBV10-3 and TRBJ1-5, with 8 nucleotides matching TRBD1. The CDR3 contains 15 residues. Trimming took 6 bases from V and 0 from J; bases not matched to a gene: 4. From germline, CDR1 is ENHRY and CDR2 SYGVKD. Written as DNA, the CDR3 is TGTGCCATCAGATCCGGGACAGGTAGCAATCAGCCCCAGCATTTT. Its protein product is CAIRSGTGSNQPQHF.

The chain combines TRBV7-3 with TRBJ2-6; 7 bases line up with TRBD1. V lost 4 bases to trimming and J lost 2 bases; unmatched junction nucleotides: 8. The germline gives CDR1 SGHTA, CDR2 FQGTGA. The CDR3 has 17 amino acids. The DNA of the CDR3 is TGTGCCAGCAGCTCAAGGACAGGATCTACTGGGGCCAACGTCCTGACTTTC. As protein: CASSSRTGSTGANVLTF.

V and J are TRBV5-1 and TRBJ2-1; D ambiguous. There are 13 residues in the CDR3. Germline V gene sequence: CDR1 SGHRS, CDR2 YFSETQ. V was shortened by 3 bases and J by 8 bases, with 12 bases between the two germline ends. CDR3: CASSYQDGDEQFF. CDR3 DNA sequence: TGCGCCAGCAGCTACCAGGACGGAGATGAGCAGTTCTTC.

This clonotype occurred many times. The chain links TRBV4-1 to TRBJ1-1; possible D gene TRBD1, 6 bases. The germline CDR1 and CDR2 sequences are MGHRA and YSYEKL. Trimming left V 2 bases short and J 1 base short, with 8 bases between. This CDR3 contains 14 residues. The CDR3 DNA reads as TGCGCCAGCAGCCAAAAGGACAGGAACACTGAAGCTTTCTTT. Translation: CASSQKDRNTEAFF.

This clonotype was observed a few times. The gene calls are TRBV10-2 and TRBJ2-2; 11 positions agree with TRBD1. Germline V CDR1 and CDR2: WSHSY, SAAADI. V lost 8 bases and J lost 5; bases outside the gene matches: 4. The CDR3 has 14 amino acids. CDR3 residues: CASGQGAVTGELFF. The CDR3 coding sequence is TGCGCCAGCGGACAGGGGGCTGTAACCGGGGAGCTGTTTTTT.

This chain joins TRBV20-1 and TRBJ2-1, with 11 bases that match TRBD2. J lost 7 bases, V lost 6 bases, and 14 bases had no gene match. This CDR3 spans 16 amino acids. CDR1 DFQATT and CDR2 SNEGSKA come from the germline V gene (reference sequence). CDR3 DNA: TGCAGTGCCAGGAATAGCGGGGGGGCCGGCGTAAATGAGCAGTTCTTC. This encodes CSARNSGGAGVNEQFF.

This clonotype was picked up one time. The rearrangement joins TRBV20-1 to TRBJ2-7; tentative D call: TRBD1 (5 bases). Germline values: CDR1 DFQATT, CDR2 SNEGSKA (reference sequence). This CDR3 comprises 11 residues. V was shortened by 7 bases and J by 3 bases, with 10 bases between the two germline ends. CDR3 nucleotide sequence: TGCAGTGGGGGCAGCAACTACGAGCAGTACTTC. Amino acids: CSGGSNYEQYF.

The chain combines TRBV7-2 with TRBJ2-1; 13 nucleotides align to TRBD2. Germline values: CDR1 SGHTA, CDR2 FQGNSA. There are 15 residues in the CDR3. Trimming took 4 bases from V and 9 from J; bases not matched to a gene: 6. The CDR3 region is CASSSGLAGTGEQFF. As DNA, the CDR3 is TGTGCCAGCAGCTCGGGACTAGCGGGGACAGGTGAGCAGTTCTTC.

V gene TRBV6-2 or TRBV6-3 combines with J gene TRBJ2-6, with 11 bases lining up with TRBD2. Looked up from germline, CDR1 is MNHEY and CDR2 is SVGEGT. Germline trimming cut 6 bases from V and 1 base from J; bases unmatched to any gene: 8. The CDR3 length is 18 residues. The CDR3, as DNA: TGTGCCAGCAGGAGTAGCGGGGGGGCCAGTTCTGGGGCCAACGTCCTGACTTTC. This sequence encodes CASRSSGGASSGANVLTF.

This clonotype was counted only a few times. V and J are TRBV3-1 and TRBJ2-2, with a possible D match to TRBD2 (5 bases). CDR1 and CDR2 (germline): LGHDT, YNNKEL (reference sequence). Trimming left V 4 bases short and J 5 bases short, with 11 bases between. The CDR3 runs to 14 residues. CDR3 sequence reads: CASSPHSGTGELFF. DNA of the CDR3: TGTGCCAGCAGCCCTCATTCGGGAACCGGGGAGCTGTTTTTT.

V is TRBV12-3 or TRBV12-4 and J is TRBJ2-7, with TRBD2 identical over 13 bases. After removal of 7 bases from V and 8 bases from J, the junction contained 8 bases not matched to a gene. This CDR3 comprises 14 residues. CDR3 sequence: CASTLTSGGPKQYF. The CDR3 nucleotides are TGTGCCAGCACCCTGACTAGCGGGGGGCCAAAGCAGTACTTC.